This T cell receptor beta chain was recovered during a study of T cells expressing NK-cell markers. The wider study: The sequencing cohort of eight donors included seven HCMV-seropositive individuals and one seronegative individual.

There are 15 residues in the CDR3. TCRdb reanalyzed the 5' RACE reads, giving one entry per CDR3 protein sequence and no DNA. The table lists some 300,000 distinct CDR3 sequences, with about 0.39% in the top ten. Sample: blood T cells: a sorted CD56 or NKG2C T cell subset, CD4+ or CD8+ T cells, or bulk PBMC T cells (not recorded which). The sequence derives from a man between 18 and 29 years old in good health. The J gene is TRBJ2-7, the V gene TRBV12-3 or TRBV12-4; there is no DNA to check the TCRdb D call of TRBD1. The CDR3 protein is CASSLQGQSPYEQYF.